This paragraph reports one T cell receptor beta chain. Under the authors' procedure: Amplification of reference gene primers provided the estimated nucleated cell counts. The method was immunoSEQ multiplex PCR; TCRdb's version includes in-frame clones alone and lacks a portion of them. V and J calls plus clone size are reproduced from that table; the DNA served to infer D and trimming. The sample yields some 250,000 clones, around 80% seen once. This CDR3 is 14 amino acids long. Germline loops: CDR1 LNHDA, CDR2 SQIVND (reference sequence). Trimming took off 1 base at V and 1 base at J, with 7 bases between the two ends. This entry belongs to a study of blood T cell repertoires in COVID-19. Study-wide background: The United States, Italy and Spain supplied acute and convalescent COVID-19 samples. From T cells, B-cell-depleted T cells, or PBMCs came the material, which was cDNA or gDNA.

The sequenced sample was peripheral blood. The gene calls are TRBV19 and TRBJ1-2; D gene ambiguous. This TCR derives from a woman aged 18-29 years with acute or convalescent COVID-19. CDR3 residues: CASSIASVNYGYTF. For the CDR3, the DNA is TGTGCCAGTAGTATAGCCTCGGTTAACTATGGCTACACCTTC.